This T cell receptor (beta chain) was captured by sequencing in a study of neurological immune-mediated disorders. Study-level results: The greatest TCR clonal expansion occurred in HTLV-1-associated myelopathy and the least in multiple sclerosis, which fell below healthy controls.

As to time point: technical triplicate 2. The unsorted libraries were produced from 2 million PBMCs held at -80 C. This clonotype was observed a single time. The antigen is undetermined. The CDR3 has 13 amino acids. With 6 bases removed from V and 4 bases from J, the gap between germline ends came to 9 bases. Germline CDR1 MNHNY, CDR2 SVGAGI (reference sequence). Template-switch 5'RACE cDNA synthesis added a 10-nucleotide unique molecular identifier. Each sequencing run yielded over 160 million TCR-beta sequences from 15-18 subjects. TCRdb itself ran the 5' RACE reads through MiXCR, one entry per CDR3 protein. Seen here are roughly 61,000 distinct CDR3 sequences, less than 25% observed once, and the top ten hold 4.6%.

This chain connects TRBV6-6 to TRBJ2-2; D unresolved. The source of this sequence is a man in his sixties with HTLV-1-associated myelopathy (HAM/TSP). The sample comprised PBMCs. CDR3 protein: CASSLPFTGELFF. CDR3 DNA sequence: TGTGCCAGCAGCCTCCCTTTCACCGGGGAGCTGTTTTTT.